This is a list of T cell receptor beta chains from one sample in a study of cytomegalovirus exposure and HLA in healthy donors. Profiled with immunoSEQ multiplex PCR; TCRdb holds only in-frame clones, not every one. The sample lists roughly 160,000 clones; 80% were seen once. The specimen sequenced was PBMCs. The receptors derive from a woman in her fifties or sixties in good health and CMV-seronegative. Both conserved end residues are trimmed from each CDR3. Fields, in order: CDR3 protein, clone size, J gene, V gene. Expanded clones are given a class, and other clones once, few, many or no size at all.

cdr3_aa: ASRGDRRKSNQPQH; clone_size: -; j_call: TRBJ1-5; v_call: TRBV28
cdr3_aa: ASSYEWTGFYGYT; clone_size: once; j_call: TRBJ1-2; v_call: TRBV4-3
cdr3_aa: ASSLLGTGSNQPQH; clone_size: -; j_call: TRBJ1-5; v_call: TRBV27
cdr3_aa: ASSLVSWTEAF; clone_size: once; j_call: TRBJ1-1; v_call: TRBV7-2
cdr3_aa: ASSRDTYSNQPQH; clone_size: -; j_call: TRBJ1-5; v_call: TRBV4-1
cdr3_aa: ASSMRTSGSNEQY; clone_size: -; j_call: TRBJ2-7; v_call: TRBV5-5
cdr3_aa: ASSFQGNTEAF; clone_size: -; j_call: TRBJ1-1; v_call: TRBV11-3
cdr3_aa: ASSEGGRNTDTQY; clone_size: -; j_call: TRBJ2-3; v_call: TRBV6-1
cdr3_aa: ASSKGQNEKLF; clone_size: -; j_call: TRBJ1-4; v_call: TRBV4-1
cdr3_aa: ASSLQGAQETQY; clone_size: -; j_call: TRBJ2-5; v_call: TRBV7-9
cdr3_aa: ASSHVQFEQF; clone_size: few; j_call: TRBJ2-1; v_call: TRBV7-9
cdr3_aa: ASSLGGRGHNEQF; clone_size: -; j_call: TRBJ2-1; v_call: TRBV11-2
cdr3_aa: ASAPGRALGNTIY; clone_size: -; j_call: TRBJ1-3; v_call: TRBV5-6
cdr3_aa: ASSSTDIGDYEQY; clone_size: -; j_call: TRBJ2-7; v_call: TRBV5-1
cdr3_aa: ASSPRGQETQY; clone_size: -; j_call: TRBJ2-5; v_call: TRBV5-5
cdr3_aa: ASSLSPPVDYNEQF; clone_size: -; j_call: TRBJ2-1; v_call: TRBV5-1
cdr3_aa: ASSFLGLAGRSYEQY; clone_size: -; j_call: TRBJ2-7; v_call: TRBV28
cdr3_aa: ASSKASGRAFNEQF; clone_size: few; j_call: TRBJ2-1; v_call: TRBV21-1
cdr3_aa: ASSIDPLDRLGGYT; clone_size: -; j_call: TRBJ1-2; v_call: TRBV19
cdr3_aa: SVASAGGGTDTQY; clone_size: -; j_call: TRBJ2-3; v_call: TRBV29-1
cdr3_aa: ASSLAGGLYQPQH; clone_size: -; j_call: TRBJ1-5; v_call: TRBV28
cdr3_aa: ASSPGTGLTQY; clone_size: -; j_call: TRBJ2-5; v_call: TRBV2
cdr3_aa: ASSPRTASNYGYT; clone_size: -; j_call: TRBJ1-2; v_call: TRBV5-4
cdr3_aa: ASSLERGQRNTEAF; clone_size: -; j_call: TRBJ1-1; v_call: TRBV5-1
cdr3_aa: ASSVVGITDTQY; clone_size: few; j_call: TRBJ2-3; v_call: TRBV9
cdr3_aa: ASGYRGTHSGNTIY; clone_size: few; j_call: TRBJ1-3; v_call: TRBV2
cdr3_aa: AWTPRDRIGNTIY; clone_size: -; j_call: TRBJ1-3; v_call: TRBV30
cdr3_aa: ASSLEAQRLGNTIY; clone_size: -; j_call: TRBJ1-3; v_call: TRBV7-9
cdr3_aa: ATSRQGVEGANVLT; clone_size: -; j_call: TRBJ2-6; v_call: TRBV15
cdr3_aa: ASSSGQNSYGYT; clone_size: -; j_call: TRBJ1-2; v_call: TRBV28
cdr3_aa: ASSFRAGGTYNEQF; clone_size: -; j_call: TRBJ2-1; v_call: TRBV28
cdr3_aa: ASSQGLRGYEQY; clone_size: -; j_call: -; v_call: TRBV4-1
cdr3_aa: ASPAPSGTRSLSSYEQY; clone_size: -; j_call: TRBJ2-7; v_call: TRBV2
cdr3_aa: ATSRTGQGIQETQY; clone_size: -; j_call: TRBJ2-5; v_call: TRBV15
cdr3_aa: ASSHLLDEQY; clone_size: once; j_call: TRBJ2-7; v_call: TRBV27
cdr3_aa: ASSQFGTGFLIYEQY; clone_size: -; j_call: TRBJ2-7; v_call: TRBV23-1
cdr3_aa: AISEPSLVDEQY; clone_size: -; j_call: TRBJ2-7; v_call: TRBV10-3
cdr3_aa: ATSRDRKTGPQH; clone_size: once; j_call: TRBJ1-5; v_call: TRBV15
cdr3_aa: ASSPGGTETYEQY; clone_size: -; j_call: TRBJ2-7; v_call: TRBV4-3
cdr3_aa: ASSLYLTGEGTQY; clone_size: -; j_call: TRBJ2-3; v_call: TRBV7-8
cdr3_aa: ASSLQGSPYGYT; clone_size: many; j_call: TRBJ1-2; v_call: TRBV5-8